This T cell receptor beta chain was recorded in a study of early stage breast cancer tumors. Whole-study findings and limits: Tumors had roughly 2.3-fold higher T cell density and higher clonality than adjacent normal breast tissue.

This clone has only a few counts. What it recognizes is unknown. Profiling relied on immunoSEQ multiplex PCR, and the TCRdb table lists in-frame clones only, not all of them. The sample includes about 36,000 clones, around 70% of them seen just once. This CDR3 comprises 14 residues. V dropped 9 bases and J dropped 1 base, with 15 bases sitting between them. Germline V CDR1 and CDR2: MNHNS, SASEGT. This receptor was taken from a person between 55 and 69 years old with breast cancer. Sequenced sample: blood. The rearrangement uses TRBV6-1 and TRBJ1-1, with D unresolved. The CDR3 DNA reads TGTGCCAGTCTAGCCAGTCTCACGAACACTGAAGCTTTCTTT. This codes for CASLASLTNTEAFF.